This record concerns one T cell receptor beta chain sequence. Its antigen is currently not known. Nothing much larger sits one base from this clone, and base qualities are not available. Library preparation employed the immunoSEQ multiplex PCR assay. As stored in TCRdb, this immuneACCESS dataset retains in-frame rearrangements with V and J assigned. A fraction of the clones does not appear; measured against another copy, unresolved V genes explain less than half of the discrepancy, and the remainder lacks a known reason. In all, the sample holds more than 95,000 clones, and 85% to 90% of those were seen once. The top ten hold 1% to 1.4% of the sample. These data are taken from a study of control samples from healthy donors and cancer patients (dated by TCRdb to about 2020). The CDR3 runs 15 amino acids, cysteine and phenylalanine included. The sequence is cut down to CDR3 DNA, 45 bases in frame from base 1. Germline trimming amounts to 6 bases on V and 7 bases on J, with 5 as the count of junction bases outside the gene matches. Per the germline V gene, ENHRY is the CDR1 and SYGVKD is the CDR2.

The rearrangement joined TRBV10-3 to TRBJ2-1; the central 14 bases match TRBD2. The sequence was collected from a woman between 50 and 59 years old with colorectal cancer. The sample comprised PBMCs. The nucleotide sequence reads TGTGCCATCAGGGGGACTAGCGGGAGTACAAATGAGCAGTTCTTC. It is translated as CAIRGTSGSTNEQFF.